This is a list of T cell receptor beta chains from one sample in a study of OX40 agonist ivuxolimab in advanced cancers. Profiled with immunoSEQ multiplex PCR; TCRdb holds only in-frame clones, not every one. The sample consists of 100,000 or so clones, approximately 87% of them appearing once. Sequences were derived from CD4+ or CD8+ T cells sorted from blood, sampled in a trial of the OX40 agonist ivuxolimab. Receptors were obtained from an adult with an advanced solid tumor such as melanoma, head and neck, liver or kidney cancer. CDR3s include the opening cysteine and the closing phenylalanine or tryptophan. The D gene is left open where the match is weak. Only some rows state a clone size, as once, few, many or a class for expanded clones.

j_call: TRBJ2-7; d_call: .; v_call: TRBV19; clone_size: .; cdr3_aa: CASSPNRGTPGEQYF; cdr3_nt: TGTGCCAGTAGTCCTAACCGAGGGACTCCGGGCGAGCAGTACTTC
j_call: TRBJ1-5; d_call: .; v_call: TRBV19; clone_size: .; cdr3_aa: CASSYDYSNQPQHF; cdr3_nt: TGTGCCAGTAGTTACGATTATAGCAATCAGCCCCAGCATTTT
j_call: TRBJ2-7; d_call: .; v_call: TRBV28; clone_size: .; cdr3_aa: CASRPNRSGLKEQYF; cdr3_nt: TGTGCCAGCAGGCCAAACAGGTCCGGCTTGAAGGAGCAGTACTTC
j_call: TRBJ2-1; d_call: TRBD1; v_call: TRBV5-4; clone_size: .; cdr3_aa: CASSLPGQGPNEQFF; cdr3_nt: TGTGCCAGCAGCTTGCCGGGACAGGGCCCCAATGAGCAGTTCTTC
j_call: TRBJ1-1; d_call: .; v_call: TRBV15; clone_size: .; cdr3_aa: CATSTFGRGTEAFF; cdr3_nt: TGTGCCACCAGCACCTTTGGGCGGGGCACTGAAGCTTTCTTT
j_call: TRBJ1-3; d_call: .; v_call: TRBV19; clone_size: .; cdr3_aa: CATGLRGNTIYF; cdr3_nt: TGTGCCACAGGTTTGAGGGGAAACACCATATATTTT
j_call: TRBJ2-2; d_call: TRBD1; v_call: TRBV4-1; clone_size: .; cdr3_aa: CASSQEPAEGAYTGELFF; cdr3_nt: TGCGCCAGCAGCCAAGAGCCAGCCGAGGGGGCGTACACCGGGGAGCTGTTTTTT
j_call: TRBJ2-7; d_call: .; v_call: TRBV14; clone_size: .; cdr3_aa: CASSQGLDRSYEQYF; cdr3_nt: TGTGCCAGCAGCCAAGGACTAGACAGGTCCTACGAGCAGTACTTC
j_call: TRBJ2-7; d_call: TRBD1; v_call: TRBV11-2; clone_size: few; cdr3_aa: CASSLTTGTGGYEQYF; cdr3_nt: TGTGCCAGCAGCTTGACCACCGGGACAGGGGGCTACGAGCAGTACTTC
j_call: TRBJ2-7; d_call: TRBD2; v_call: TRBV19; clone_size: few; cdr3_aa: CASSRGLAGEAYEQYF; cdr3_nt: TGTGCCAGTAGTAGGGGACTAGCGGGAGAAGCCTACGAGCAGTACTTC
j_call: TRBJ1-1; d_call: .; v_call: TRBV7-2; clone_size: .; cdr3_aa: CASSLARDRTYRTEAFF; cdr3_nt: TGTGCCAGCAGCTTAGCCCGGGACCGAACCTACAGGACTGAAGCTTTCTTT
j_call: TRBJ1-2; d_call: .; v_call: TRBV28; clone_size: .; cdr3_aa: CASHGSGKDYGYTF; cdr3_nt: TGTGCCAGCCACGGTTCAGGGAAAGACTATGGCTACACCTTC
j_call: TRBJ2-7; d_call: .; v_call: TRBV10-3; clone_size: .; cdr3_aa: CAISESDSPPYNEQYF; cdr3_nt: TGTGCCATCAGTGAGTCGGACAGCCCACCTTACAACGAGCAGTACTTC
j_call: TRBJ2-1; d_call: .; v_call: TRBV19; clone_size: .; cdr3_aa: CASSTAPNEQFF; cdr3_nt: TGTGCCAGTAGTACCGCCCCGAATGAGCAGTTCTTC
j_call: TRBJ2-3; d_call: .; v_call: TRBV29-1; clone_size: .; cdr3_aa: CSVCSDGVRDTQYF; cdr3_nt: TGCAGCGTTTGTAGCGACGGCGTCAGAGATACGCAGTATTTT
j_call: TRBJ2-3; d_call: TRBD1; v_call: TRBV5-1; clone_size: .; cdr3_aa: CASSLSLQGVNTQYF; cdr3_nt: TGCGCCAGCAGCTTGAGCTTACAGGGGGTAAATACGCAGTATTTT
j_call: TRBJ2-3; d_call: TRBD2; v_call: TRBV5-1; clone_size: few; cdr3_aa: CASSNPGAGAKSDTQYF; cdr3_nt: TGCGCCAGCAGCAACCCGGGAGCGGGGGCCAAGTCAGATACGCAGTATTTT
j_call: TRBJ2-7; d_call: TRBD1; v_call: TRBV19; clone_size: .; cdr3_aa: CASGHGGQAWEQYF; cdr3_nt: TGTGCCAGTGGCCATGGCGGACAGGCCTGGGAGCAGTACTTC
j_call: TRBJ2-3; d_call: .; v_call: TRBV2; clone_size: .; cdr3_aa: CASSEAPGVGGDTQYF; cdr3_nt: TGTGCCAGCAGTGAAGCCCCAGGGGTCGGGGGAGATACGCAGTATTTT
j_call: TRBJ2-1; d_call: .; v_call: TRBV14; clone_size: once; cdr3_aa: CASSQGQGVRGADEQFF; cdr3_nt: TGTGCCAGCAGCCAAGGTCAAGGGGTCAGGGGCGCTGATGAGCAGTTCTTC
j_call: TRBJ1-5; d_call: TRBD1; v_call: TRBV7-8; clone_size: .; cdr3_aa: CASSGVGQGIQPQHF; cdr3_nt: TGTGCCAGCAGCGGTGTCGGACAGGGTATTCAGCCCCAGCATTTT
j_call: TRBJ1-6; d_call: .; v_call: TRBV5-5; clone_size: few; cdr3_aa: CASSFFERAYSPLHF; cdr3_nt: TGTGCCAGCAGCTTTTTCGAACGAGCTTATTCACCCCTCCACTTT
j_call: TRBJ1-6; d_call: .; v_call: TRBV30; clone_size: few; cdr3_aa: CAWSVGVNSPLHF; cdr3_nt: TGTGCCTGGAGTGTAGGGGTAAATTCACCCCTCCACTTT
j_call: TRBJ2-3; d_call: TRBD2; v_call: TRBV5-8; clone_size: .; cdr3_aa: CASSPGGTSGSRTDTQYF; cdr3_nt: TGTGCCAGCAGCCCAGGGGGGACTAGCGGGAGCCGGACAGATACGCAGTATTTT
j_call: TRBJ2-3; d_call: .; v_call: TRBV7-9; clone_size: .; cdr3_aa: CASSFILETDTQYF; cdr3_nt: TGTGCCAGCAGCTTCATTCTAGAAACAGATACGCAGTATTTT
j_call: TRBJ2-1; d_call: .; v_call: TRBV11-3; clone_size: .; cdr3_aa: CASSVGQGNEQFF; cdr3_nt: TGTGCCAGCAGCGTCGGGCAGGGCAATGAGCAGTTCTTC
j_call: TRBJ1-5; d_call: .; v_call: TRBV5-1; clone_size: few; cdr3_aa: CASSLEGRGDQPQHF; cdr3_nt: TGCGCCAGCAGCTTGGAGGGACGAGGGGATCAGCCCCAGCATTTT
j_call: TRBJ1-2; d_call: .; v_call: TRBV5-5; clone_size: .; cdr3_aa: CASSLVETLYGYTF; cdr3_nt: TGTGCCAGCAGCTTGGTTGAGACCCTTTACGGCTACACCTTC
j_call: TRBJ1-1; d_call: .; v_call: TRBV6-5; clone_size: .; cdr3_aa: CASSYGVGTEAFF; cdr3_nt: TGTGCCAGCAGTTACGGGGTTGGAACTGAAGCTTTCTTT
j_call: TRBJ1-1; d_call: .; v_call: TRBV7-9; clone_size: .; cdr3_aa: CASRLASEAFF; cdr3_nt: TGTGCCAGCAGACTAGCCTCGGAGGCTTTCTTT
j_call: TRBJ2-3; d_call: .; v_call: TRBV9; clone_size: few; cdr3_aa: CASSVGGPVDTQYF; cdr3_nt: TGTGCCAGCAGCGTAGGGGGGCCCGTAGATACGCAGTATTTT
j_call: TRBJ2-4; d_call: TRBD1; v_call: TRBV27; clone_size: .; cdr3_aa: CASSSGQGWGNIQYF; cdr3_nt: TGTGCCAGCAGTTCGGGACAGGGATGGGGTAACATTCAGTACTTC
j_call: TRBJ2-5; d_call: .; v_call: TRBV7-2; clone_size: .; cdr3_aa: CASSLGGERETQYF; cdr3_nt: TGTGCCAGCAGCTTAGGAGGCGAGAGGGAGACCCAGTACTTC
j_call: TRBJ1-1; d_call: .; v_call: TRBV4-1; clone_size: .; cdr3_aa: CASSQAGALNTEAFF; cdr3_nt: TGCGCCAGCAGCCAAGCGGGGGCTCTGAACACTGAAGCTTTCTTT
j_call: TRBJ1-6; d_call: TRBD1; v_call: TRBV5-5; clone_size: once; cdr3_aa: CASSLEQGGTDSPLHF; cdr3_nt: TGTGCCAGCAGCTTGGAGCAAGGGGGCACGGATTCACCCCTCCACTTT
j_call: TRBJ2-7; d_call: .; v_call: TRBV7-8; clone_size: .; cdr3_aa: CASSPPGTYEQYF; cdr3_nt: TGTGCCAGCAGCCCCCCGGGTACCTACGAGCAGTACTTC
j_call: TRBJ2-7; d_call: TRBD2; v_call: TRBV15; clone_size: .; cdr3_aa: CATSWGTSGFYEQYF; cdr3_nt: TGTGCCACCAGCTGGGGGACTAGCGGTTTCTACGAGCAGTACTTC
j_call: TRBJ2-1; d_call: .; v_call: TRBV19; clone_size: .; cdr3_aa: CASSLDRQNEQFF; cdr3_nt: TGTGCCAGTAGTCTCGACCGACAGAATGAGCAGTTCTTC
j_call: TRBJ1-1; d_call: .; v_call: TRBV30; clone_size: .; cdr3_aa: CAWSVQGNTEAFF; cdr3_nt: TGTGCCTGGAGTGTCCAGGGAAACACTGAAGCTTTCTTT
j_call: TRBJ2-1; d_call: .; v_call: TRBV7-2; clone_size: .; cdr3_aa: CASSSGPGDEQFF; cdr3_nt: TGTGCCAGCAGCTCGGGTCCCGGGGATGAGCAGTTCTTC
j_call: TRBJ1-1; d_call: .; v_call: TRBV11-2; clone_size: .; cdr3_aa: CASSQAIYTEAFF; cdr3_nt: TGTGCCAGCAGCCAAGCGATCTACACTGAAGCTTTCTTT
j_call: TRBJ2-7; d_call: .; v_call: TRBV11-2; clone_size: many; cdr3_aa: CASSGGSVGPYEQYF; cdr3_nt: TGTGCCAGCAGCGGTGGGAGCGTCGGTCCCTACGAGCAGTACTTC
j_call: TRBJ1-5; d_call: .; v_call: TRBV18; clone_size: .; cdr3_aa: CASSSEAGGPQHF; cdr3_nt: TGTGCCAGCTCATCAGAGGCGGGAGGACCCCAGCATTTT
j_call: TRBJ2-3; d_call: .; v_call: TRBV11-1; clone_size: once; cdr3_aa: CASSLVGTRGDTQYF; cdr3_nt: TGTGCCAGCAGCTTAGTGGGGACGAGAGGGGATACGCAGTATTTT
j_call: TRBJ2-1; d_call: .; v_call: TRBV11-2; clone_size: .; cdr3_aa: CARQEGVRSGGNEQFF; cdr3_nt: TGTGCCAGGCAAGAGGGAGTCCGGTCTGGTGGGAATGAGCAGTTCTTC
j_call: TRBJ2-5; d_call: TRBD2; v_call: TRBV19; clone_size: .; cdr3_aa: CASSIFPVGSGDQETQYF; cdr3_nt: TGTGCCAGTAGTATCTTCCCAGTAGGTAGCGGGGATCAAGAGACCCAGTACTTC
j_call: TRBJ1-6; d_call: .; v_call: TRBV4-2; clone_size: .; cdr3_aa: CASSQPQADNSPLHF; cdr3_nt: TGTGCCAGCAGCCAACCCCAGGCCGATAATTCACCCCTCCACTTT
j_call: TRBJ1-2; d_call: .; v_call: TRBV4-1; clone_size: few; cdr3_aa: CASSQEASYTF; cdr3_nt: TGCGCCAGCAGCCAAGAAGCGAGCTACACCTTC
j_call: TRBJ1-5; d_call: .; v_call: TRBV27; clone_size: .; cdr3_aa: CASWGGLINQPQHF; cdr3_nt: TGTGCCAGCTGGGGCGGCCTGATCAATCAGCCCCAGCATTTT
j_call: TRBJ1-1; d_call: TRBD1; v_call: TRBV2; clone_size: .; cdr3_aa: CASSERGRRDTEAFF; cdr3_nt: TGTGCCAGCAGTGAAAGGGGGCGCCGCGACACTGAAGCTTTCTTT
j_call: TRBJ2-3; d_call: TRBD1; v_call: TRBV29-1; clone_size: .; cdr3_aa: CSVARTGGETDTQYF; cdr3_nt: TGCAGCGTTGCCCGGACAGGGGGCGAAACAGATACGCAGTATTTT
j_call: TRBJ2-7; d_call: TRBD2; v_call: TRBV5-1; clone_size: .; cdr3_aa: CASSFMPGLAGAELAYEQYF; cdr3_nt: TGCGCCAGCAGCTTTATGCCGGGACTAGCGGGAGCCGAGCTCGCCTACGAGCAGTACTTC
j_call: TRBJ2-7; d_call: TRBD2; v_call: TRBV2; clone_size: .; cdr3_aa: CASSAGTSPSFDHEQYF; cdr3_nt: TGTGCCAGCAGTGCCGGGACTAGTCCCTCATTCGATCACGAGCAGTACTTC
j_call: TRBJ1-2; d_call: .; v_call: TRBV6-5; clone_size: once; cdr3_aa: CASSSYVGLANYGYTF; cdr3_nt: TGTGCCAGCAGTTCCTATGTGGGACTAGCTAACTATGGCTACACCTTC
j_call: TRBJ2-3; d_call: TRBD2; v_call: TRBV5-1; clone_size: .; cdr3_aa: CASSYGLAGDTQYF; cdr3_nt: TGCGCCAGCAGCTACGGACTAGCGGGAGATACGCAGTATTTT